These T cell receptor beta chains were read from a single sample in a study of cytomegalovirus exposure and HLA in healthy donors. Clones were sequenced by immunoSEQ multiplex PCR, and TCRdb holds only the in-frame ones, with some missing. The sample contains 100,000 to 150,000 clones, roughly 18% of which appear only once. Sequenced: PBMCs. The receptors stem from a female donor in good health and CMV-seropositive. Each CDR3 is given with its conserved first and last residue. D genes are given only for firm matches. Part of the rows lack a size; the others show once, few, many or a class for expanded clones.

NA | TRBD1 | TRBJ2-7 | TRBV19 | 16 | CASSIPGGTGIYEQYF | TGTGCCAGTAGTATACCAGGGGGAACAGGAATATACGAGCAGTACTTC
NA | TRBD1 | TRBJ1-1 | TRBV29-1 | 14 | CSVHRQGMNTEAFF | TGCAGCGTCCACCGACAGGGAATGAACACTGAAGCTTTCTTT
NA | NA | TRBJ1-5 | TRBV28 | 16 | CASNQVGDPSNQPQHF | TGTGCCAGCAACCAAGTAGGAGATCCTAGCAATCAGCCCCAGCATTTT
few | TRBD1 | TRBJ1-5 | TRBV6-1 | 16 | CASSDVGTGTSRPQHF | TGTGCCAGCAGTGATGTCGGGACAGGGACCAGTCGGCCCCAGCATTTT
few | NA | TRBJ1-4 | TRBV6-6 | 12 | CASSPGHEKLFF | TGTGCCAGCAGTCCTGGGCATGAAAAACTGTTTTTT
NA | TRBD1 | TRBJ1-2 | TRBV10-1 | 13 | CASSAGQGYGYTF | TGCGCCAGCAGTGCTGGACAGGGCTATGGCTACACCTTC
NA | TRBD1 | TRBJ1-1 | TRBV7-2 | 15 | CATMGDRIPNTEAFF | TGTGCGACTATGGGGGACAGGATCCCGAACACTGAAGCTTTCTTT
NA | TRBD2 | TRBJ2-3 | TRBV7-7 | 16 | CASSPLAGGLTDTQYF | TGTGCTAGCAGCCCCCTGGCGGGAGGGCTTACAGATACGCAGTATTTT
NA | NA | TRBJ1-5 | TRBV4-2 | 15 | CASSRGSYPNQPQHF | TGTGCCAGCAGCCGAGGAAGTTACCCGAATCAGCCCCAGCATTTT
NA | TRBD1 | TRBJ2-4 | TRBV25-1 | 15 | CASSERTGSKNIQYF | TGTGCCAGCAGTGAGCGGACAGGGAGTAAAAACATTCAGTACTTC
NA | NA | TRBJ2-3 | TRBV6-6 | 11 | CASRRMDTQYF | TGTGCCAGCAGGCGTATGGATACGCAGTATTTT
NA | TRBD1 | TRBJ1-5 | TRBV6-1 | 15 | CASNPRDRGDQPQHF | TGTGCCAGCAACCCCCGGGACAGGGGCGATCAGCCCCAGCATTTT
few | TRBD1 | TRBJ1-4 | TRBV7-2 | 14 | CASSSGTGEEKLFF | TGTGCCAGCAGCTCCGGGACAGGCGAGGAAAAACTGTTTTTT
NA | TRBD1 | TRBJ2-2 | TRBV7-9 | 18 | CASNIRPPGQGITGELFF | TGTGCCAGCAACATTAGGCCGCCGGGACAGGGTATAACCGGGGAGCTGTTTTTT
NA | NA | TRBJ2-2 | TRBV7-2 | 15 | CASSLGSGLFGELFF | TGTGCCAGCAGCTTAGGGTCAGGATTGTTCGGGGAGCTGTTTTTT
NA | TRBD2 | TRBJ2-1 | TRBV14 | 19 | CASSPTSDISGSSYNEQFF | TGTGCCAGCAGCCCCACCTCAGATATTAGCGGGAGCTCCTACAATGAGCAGTTCTTC
few | NA | TRBJ2-7 | TRBV11-2 | 15 | CASSLESGKSYEQYF | TGTGCCAGCAGCTTAGAATCAGGAAAATCCTACGAGCAGTACTTC
NA | NA | TRBJ1-1 | TRBV5-1 | 15 | CASSLYRQGSTEAFF | TGCGCCAGCAGCTTGTATCGTCAGGGTAGCACTGAAGCTTTCTTT
NA | NA | TRBJ2-7 | TRBV7-6 | 14 | CASSSRVGSYEQYF | TGTGCCAGCAGCTCCCGAGTTGGTAGCTACGAGCAGTACTTC
many | NA | TRBJ1-1 | TRBV4-3 | 16 | CASSQDTGGAPTEAFF | TGCGCCAGCAGCCAAGATACGGGGGGCGCCCCCACTGAAGCTTTCTTT
few | TRBD2 | TRBJ2-7 | TRBV18 | 17 | CASSPVTVTSIAYEQYF | TGTGCCAGCTCACCAGTGACCGTGACTAGCATAGCCTACGAGCAGTACTTC
NA | NA | TRBJ1-4 | TRBV27 | 15 | CASSDHRFGSEKLFF | TGTGCCAGCAGTGACCACAGGTTTGGATCGGAAAAACTGTTTTTT
NA | TRBD1 | TRBJ2-4 | TRBV5-3 | 20 | CARSSGRDRGRMQGKNIQYF | TGTGCCAGAAGCTCTGGTAGAGACAGGGGTAGGATGCAAGGCAAAAACATTCAGTACTTC
NA | NA | TRBJ1-5 | TRBV28 | 13 | CASSRHRDQPQHF | TGTGCCAGCAGCAGACACAGAGATCAGCCCCAGCATTTT
NA | TRBD1 | TRBJ1-4 | TRBV28 | 18 | CASSSEPRRTGVNEKLFF | TGTGCCAGCAGTTCGGAGCCCAGACGGACAGGGGTTAATGAAAAACTGTTTTTT
NA | NA | TRBJ1-3 | TRBV2 | 15 | CASSPAGTTGNTIYF | TGTGCCAGCAGTCCCGCAGGGACAACTGGAAACACCATATATTTT
NA | NA | TRBJ2-5 | TRBV7-2 | 12 | CASTRGSETQYF | TGTGCCAGCACCAGGGGTTCGGAGACCCAGTACTTC
once | NA | TRBJ2-7 | TRBV19 | 14 | CASSIGQVSYEQYF | TGTGCCAGTAGTATAGGACAGGTCTCCTACGAGCAGTACTTC
few | TRBD1 | TRBJ1-1 | TRBV14 | 13 | CASTGQMNTEAFF | TGTGCCAGCACGGGACAGATGAACACTGAAGCTTTCTTT
few | TRBD1 | TRBJ2-5 | TRBV5-5 | 15 | CASSLGGDIQETQYF | TGTGCCAGCAGCTTAGGGGGCGACATTCAAGAGACCCAGTACTTC
NA | NA | TRBJ2-3 | TRBV5-6 | 18 | CASSLDPGPSLSTDTQYF | TGTGCCAGCAGCTTGGACCCGGGTCCGAGCCTCAGCACAGATACGCAGTATTTT
few | NA | TRBJ1-2 | TRBV2 | 15 | CASSEEGGSGYGYTF | TGTGCCAGCAGTGAAGAAGGAGGGTCCGGCTATGGCTACACCTTC
few | TRBD1 | TRBJ2-2 | TRBV19 | 14 | CASRGQGDTGELFF | TGTGCCAGTAGGGGACAGGGGGACACCGGGGAGCTGTTTTTT
few | NA | TRBJ1-1 | TRBV2 | 13 | CASSDRGRTEAFF | TGTGCCAGCAGTGACAGGGGACGCACTGAAGCTTTCTTT
NA | NA | TRBJ1-1 | TRBV5-6 | 12 | CASSLVNTEAFF | TGTGCCAGCAGCTTGGTAAACACTGAAGCTTTCTTT
few | NA | TRBJ1-1 | TRBV5-1 | 14 | CASSLTGPPTEAFF | TGCGCCAGCAGCTTGACAGGGCCACCCACTGAAGCTTTCTTT
few | TRBD1 | TRBJ1-5 | TRBV6-5 | 16 | CASSYSGAGGHQPQHF | TGTGCCAGCAGTTACTCCGGGGCAGGGGGCCATCAGCCCCAGCATTTT
NA | NA | TRBJ2-2 | TRBV7-5 | 16 | CARSPRTSGIAGELFF | TGTGCCAGAAGCCCTCGGACTAGCGGGATAGCCGGGGAGCTGTTTTTT
few | TRBD2 | TRBJ2-7 | TRBV6-4 | 15 | CASNGGLAETYEQYF | TGTGCCAGCAACGGGGGACTAGCGGAGACCTACGAGCAGTACTTC
few | TRBD1 | TRBJ2-7 | TRBV5-1 | 17 | CASSLRTGAEGSYEQYF | TGCGCCAGCAGCTTGAGGACAGGGGCGGAAGGCTCCTACGAGCAGTACTTC
few | TRBD1 | TRBJ1-2 | TRBV27 | 15 | CASSWDRDANYGYTF | TGTGCCAGCAGTTGGGACAGGGACGCTAACTATGGCTACACCTTC
few | TRBD1 | TRBJ1-5 | TRBV11-3 | 18 | CASSVTGLGTYSNQPQHF | TGTGCCAGCAGCGTGACAGGGTTGGGGACTTATAGCAATCAGCCCCAGCATTTT
NA | NA | TRBJ2-5 | TRBV6-5 | 13 | CASTEDKQETQYF | TGTGCCAGCACCGAGGACAAGCAAGAGACCCAGTACTTC
NA | TRBD2 | TRBJ2-7 | TRBV28 | 14 | CASSPGTSNYEQYF | TGTGCCAGCAGTCCCGGGACTAGTAACTACGAGCAGTACTTC
few | NA | TRBJ1-5 | TRBV6-6 | 15 | CASSGVGDSNQPQHF | TGTGCCAGCAGCGGGGTTGGGGATAGCAATCAGCCCCAGCATTTT
NA | TRBD2 | TRBJ2-2 | TRBV30 | 16 | CAWSLLAGGRGGELFF | TGTGCCTGGTCCTTACTAGCGGGAGGGCGGGGCGGGGAGCTGTTTTTT
few | NA | TRBJ1-3 | TRBV9 | 14 | CASSVGGEGNTIYF | TGTGCCAGCAGCGTAGGGGGGGAGGGAAACACCATATATTTT
NA | NA | TRBJ2-7 | TRBV2 | 15 | CASSEARARLGEQYF | TGTGCCAGCAGTGAAGCGAGGGCCCGGCTGGGCGAGCAGTACTTC
NA | TRBD1 | TRBJ1-2 | TRBV6-1 | 14 | CASSERTGNYGYTF | TGTGCCAGCAGTGAACGGACAGGGAACTATGGCTACACCTTC
NA | NA | TRBJ1-2 | TRBV5-4 | 14 | CASSFRGINYGYTF | TGTGCCAGCAGCTTCCGGGGGATAAACTATGGCTACACCTTC